This T cell receptor (beta chain) appears in the sequencing data of a study of cytomegalovirus exposure and HLA in healthy donors. Study-level points and caveats: Several of the most significant clusters appeared, in a later analysis, to be linked to common viral pathogens. Researchers catalogued 160 or so TCR beta chains as cytomegalovirus-associated.

The CDR3 runs 15 residues. V lost 6 bases, J lost 0 bases, and 15 bases lay in between. The germline gives CDR1 SGHRS, CDR2 YFSETQ. PCR was performed using 60 Vbeta and 13 Jbeta primers. Here immunoSEQ multiplex PCR was the method, and the copy in TCRdb shows in-frame clones only, minus some. Of about 110,000 clones in the sample, approximately 71% are singletons; the top ten hold more than 2%. Regarding this clone: The antigen is undetermined.

This chain links TRBV5-1 with TRBJ1-1; weak D call: TRBD1 (6 bases). The TCR was taken from a man aged 35 to 55 in good health and CMV-seronegative. The sequencing input was PBMCs. The CDR3 sequence: CASNLDPGVNTEAFF. The CDR3 DNA reads TGCGCCAGCAACTTAGATCCAGGGGTGAACACTGAAGCTTTCTTT.